The subject of this entry is one TCR beta chain. The target antigen is unknown. PCR was performed using 60 Vbeta and 13 Jbeta primers. Measured with immunoSEQ multiplex PCR; TCRdb has only the in-frame clones, and not every one. This sample has more than 85,000 clones, with 76% found just once. V was pared by 4 bases and J by 10 bases, with 7 bases of the junction left unmatched. The CDR3 covers 15 residues. Per the germline V gene, CDR1 is SGHVS and CDR2 is FQNEAQ. This sample is part of a study of cytomegalovirus exposure and HLA in healthy donors. Broader study findings: From TCR beta sequences, most subjects' HLA-A and HLA-B alleles were reportedly predicted accurately. What a later analysis showed was that several of the most significant clusters appeared linked to common viral pathogens.

This receptor was taken from a man aged 30 to 39 in good health and CMV-seropositive. J is TRBJ2-1 and V is TRBV7-8; the match to TRBD2 covers 13 bases. Sequenced: PBMCs. The CDR3 is CASSSRLAGGREQFF. The CDR3 bases are TGTGCCAGCAGCTCACGACTAGCGGGGGGACGAGAGCAGTTCTTC.